This T cell receptor (beta chain) was sequenced during a study of blood T cell repertoires in COVID-19. Germline loops: CDR1 LGHNA, CDR2 YNFKEQ. The J segment lost 5 bases and the V segment lost 4 bases, leaving 8 bases of the junction unmatched. This CDR3 contains 15 residues. Original processing notes: From reference gene primer amplification, estimates of nucleated cell counts were derived. Clones were sequenced by immunoSEQ multiplex PCR, and TCRdb holds only the in-frame ones, with some missing. V, J and clone size reflect that table, while D and trimming were determined from the DNA. The table has around 130,000 clones, under 90% seen once.

This chain uses TRBV4-2 with TRBJ2-7; 10 bases map to TRBD1. Sequencing was done on a sample of PBMCs or T cells enriched from blood (not recorded which). The TCR was taken from a middle-aged man with acute COVID-19. The DNA for the CDR3 is TGTGCCAGCAGCCTAACCATGGGGACAGGGGACGAGCAGTACTTC. This gives the protein CASSLTMGTGDEQYF.